This T cell receptor (beta chain) was documented in a study of T cell changes during pregnancy in multiple sclerosis. The CDR3 extends over 14 amino acids. The germline CDR1 and CDR2 sequences are MRHNA and SNTAGT. Trimming cost V 6 bases and J 6 bases, with 15 bases left between them. Some clones are missing from TCRdb's copy, which holds only in-frame ones; the method was immunoSEQ multiplex PCR. The data contain tens of thousands of clones, around 91% of them singletons. The rearrangement joins TRBV6-4 to TRBJ2-1; tentative D call: TRBD2 (6 bases). The sequence was collected from a female donor with multiple sclerosis, enrolled in a pregnancy study. The sequencing used CD8+ T cells from peripheral blood mononuclear cells, collected in the third trimester of pregnancy. The CDR3 nucleotides are TGTGCCAGCAGCAGATCGGGACTTATCAATGAGCAGTTCTTC. Translation: CASSRSGLINEQFF.